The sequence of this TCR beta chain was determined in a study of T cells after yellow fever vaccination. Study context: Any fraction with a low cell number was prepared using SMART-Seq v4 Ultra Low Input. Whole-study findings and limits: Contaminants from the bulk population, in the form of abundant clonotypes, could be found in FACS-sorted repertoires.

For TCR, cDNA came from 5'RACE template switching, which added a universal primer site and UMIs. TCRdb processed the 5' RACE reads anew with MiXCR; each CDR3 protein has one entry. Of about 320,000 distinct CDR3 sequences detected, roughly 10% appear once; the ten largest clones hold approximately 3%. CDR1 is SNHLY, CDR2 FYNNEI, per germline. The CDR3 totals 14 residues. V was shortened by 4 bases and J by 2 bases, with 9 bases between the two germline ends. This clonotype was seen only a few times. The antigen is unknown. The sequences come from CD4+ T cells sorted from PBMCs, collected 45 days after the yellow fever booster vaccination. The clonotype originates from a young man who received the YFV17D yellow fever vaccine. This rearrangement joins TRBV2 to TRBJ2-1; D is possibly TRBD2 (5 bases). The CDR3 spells CASSAERTYNEQFF. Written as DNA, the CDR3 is TGTGCCAGCAGTGCGGAGCGGACCTACAATGAGCAGTTCTTC.